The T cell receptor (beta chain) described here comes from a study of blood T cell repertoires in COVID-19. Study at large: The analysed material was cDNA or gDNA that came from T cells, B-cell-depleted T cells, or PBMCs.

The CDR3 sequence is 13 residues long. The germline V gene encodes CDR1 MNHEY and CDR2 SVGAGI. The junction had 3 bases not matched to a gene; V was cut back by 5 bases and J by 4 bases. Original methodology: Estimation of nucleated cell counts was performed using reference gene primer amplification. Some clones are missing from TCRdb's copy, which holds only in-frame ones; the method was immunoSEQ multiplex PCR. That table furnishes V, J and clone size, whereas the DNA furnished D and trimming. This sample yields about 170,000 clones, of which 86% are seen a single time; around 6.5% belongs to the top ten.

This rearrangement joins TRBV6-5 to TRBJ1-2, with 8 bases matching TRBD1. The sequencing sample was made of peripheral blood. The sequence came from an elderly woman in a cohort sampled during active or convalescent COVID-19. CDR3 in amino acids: CASSSDRGYGYTF. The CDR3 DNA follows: TGTGCCAGCAGTAGTGACAGGGGCTATGGCTACACCTTC.